The present T cell receptor (beta chain) was sequenced within a study of T cell responses to AZD1222 COVID-19 vaccine. The protocol was immunoSEQ multiplex PCR, while the TCRdb copy is restricted to in-frame clones and leaves out a portion. This table holds around 140,000 clones, around 85% found once. Notes on the study in general: Repertoires were collected only later (after the peak T cell response had occurred). Among the donors, most were white British and more were female, and clonal diversity was possibly underestimated. The study found vaccine-associated CD4 TCRs spanning spike, dominant at 160-218 and 743-854. Increases in Spike-specific TCR breadth and depth were seen after two AZD1222 doses.

Turning to this clone: Its target is unknown.

V was clipped by 6 bases and J by 3 bases, with 9 bases between them. In germline, CDR1 is MNHNY, CDR2 SVGAGI (reference sequence). The CDR3 totals 13 residues. The sequence was collected from an adult who received the MenACWY meningococcal vaccine as a control. The sample here was peripheral blood, taken 28 days after the second dose of the MenACWY control vaccine. This chain connects TRBV6-6 to TRBJ1-5, with unresolved D. This CDR3 reads CASSAASNQPQHF. CDR3 sequence (DNA): TGTGCCAGCAGCGCGGCCTCCAATCAGCCCCAGCATTTT.